The 15 T cell receptor beta chains in this list originate from one sample, sequenced in a study of CXCR3-negative and CXCR3-positive naive CD8 T cells. General observations from the study: Comparison of naive cells showed more hydrophobic TRB CDR3s in CXCR3-positive than in CXCR3-negative naive cells.

These receptors are not linked to any known antigen. TRB cDNA libraries were made by UMI-labeled 5' RACE. TCRdb reprocessed the 5' RACE reads, with one entry per CDR3 protein and no DNA. This sample lists 150,000 to 180,000 distinct CDR3 sequences; its ten largest clones have 0.45% to 0.6%. The sequencing sample was made of naive CXCR3+ CD8+ T cells from blood. Sample subset: CD45RO-CCR7+CD27+CD95- naive CD8+ T cells expressing CXCR3 (TNR3+). The receptor set was obtained from a human donor in good health. Some clones in this sample may be carry-over from other donors' samples.

The chain couples TRBV7-9 to TRBJ2-4. The CDR3 contains 12 residues. Germline CDR1 reads SEHNR; CDR2 reads FQNEAQ (reference sequence). CDR3 amino acids: CASRPVQNIQYF.

The rearrangement joins TRBV28 to TRBJ1-6. Germline V CDR1 and CDR2: MDHEN, SYDVKM. The CDR3 runs 14 residues. This chain's CDR3 is CASSPQGRDSPLHF.

This rearrangement joins TRBV29-1 to TRBJ2-3. The CDR3 extends over 14 amino acids. Germline V gives CDR1 SQVTM, CDR2 ANQGSEA. The CDR3 loop is CSVREVASTDTQYF.

The chain carries TRBV27 and TRBJ2-2; TCRdb's assignment of TRBD2 cannot be checked, as there is no DNA. The CDR3 spans 19 residues. CDR1 MNHEY and CDR2 SMNVEV come from the germline V gene (reference sequence). The CDR3 sequence is CASRTTNPGLAGGTGELFF.

The chain recombines TRBV7-9 with TRBJ1-6. The germline V gene has CDR1 SEHNR and CDR2 FQNEAQ (reference sequence). The CDR3 has 19 residues. The CDR3 sequence is CASSLFRDFPSSYNSPLHF.

The chain uses TRBV6-2 or TRBV6-3 and TRBJ2-5. Germline CDR1 reads MNHEY; CDR2 reads SVGEGT. The CDR3 totals 11 residues. CDR3 loop: CASSYTETQYF.

The chain uses TRBV12-3 or TRBV12-4 and TRBJ2-3. This CDR3 has 11 residues. The CDR3 spells CASSSRDTQYF.

V usage is TRBV7-2 and J usage is TRBJ2-3. From germline, CDR1 is SGHTA and CDR2 FQGNSA. The CDR3 is made up of 16 amino acids. The CDR3 here is CASSVNLWASEDTQYF. The variable domain in full, with the rest retrieved from reference TRBV7-2 and TRBJ2-3, is GAGVSQSPSNKVTEKGKDVELRCDPISGHTALYWYRQSLGQGLEFLIYFQGNSAPDKSGLPSDRFSAERTGGSVSTLTIQRTQQEDSAVYLCASSVNLWASEDTQYFGPGTRLTVL.

This sequence joins TRBV7-8 and TRBJ2-3; the TCRdb call, TRBD2, lacks DNA for checking. CDR1 and CDR2 (germline): SGHVS, FQNEAQ. There are 16 residues in the CDR3. This chain's CDR3 is CASSLLAGGFGDTQYF.

The chain joins TRBV29-1 to TRBJ1-1. The CDR3 is 13 amino acids. Germline assignment: CDR1 SQVTM and CDR2 ANQGSEA. Here the CDR3 reads CSVLVAGRAEAFF.

CDR3 residues: CATSWGGAAYGYTF. This rearrangement joins TRBV19 to TRBJ1-2. The CDR3 runs 14 residues. Germline CDR1 and CDR2: LNHDA and SQIVND (reference sequence).

The chain uses TRBV29-1 and TRBJ2-7; TCRdb picks TRBD1, but there is no DNA to check that call. The CDR3 is 13 amino acids. Germline lookup yields CDR1 SQVTM and CDR2 ANQGSEA. CDR3 region: CSVEGGSVGEQYF.

J is TRBJ1-2 and V is TRBV2. Germline CDR1 is SNHLY and CDR2 is FYNNEI. This CDR3 is 13 amino acids long. The CDR3 sequence is CASSGAPNYGYTF.

This rearrangement joins TRBV28 to TRBJ2-7; TCRdb's D call, TRBD1, is unchecked because there is no DNA. The germline V gene encodes CDR1 MDHEN and CDR2 SYDVKM. The length of the CDR3 is 15 residues. The CDR3 region is CASSQDRGGSYEQYF.

This chain connects TRBV18 to TRBJ2-7; TCRdb indicates TRBD1, and absent DNA this call remains unverified. Per the germline V gene, CDR1 is KGHSH and CDR2 is LQKENI. The CDR3 runs 16 residues. This CDR3 is CASSPRGKTGNYEQYF.